Listed below are T cell receptor beta chains from one sample, sequenced in a study of blood T cell repertoires in COVID-19. Sequencing was performed with immunoSEQ multiplex PCR; in TCRdb, only in-frame clones are kept and a portion is missing. This sample has about 86,000 clones; over 70% occur once, and the top ten carry roughly 32%. The sequencing sample was made of peripheral blood. These receptor sequences come from a woman older than 75 with active or convalescent COVID-19. Both conserved end residues are part of each CDR3. Fields, in order: J gene, clone size, V gene, D gene, CDR3 DNA, CDR3 protein. A D gene is named only where the DNA matches it firmly. Clone sizes are given selectively: once, few, many, or a class where the clone is expanded.

J: TRBJ1-3; size: NA; V: TRBV20-1; D: NA; DNA: TGCAGTGCCCCCATCAGAAACACCATATATTTT; CDR3: CSAPIRNTIYF
J: TRBJ2-7; size: NA; V: TRBV5-1; D: TRBD2; DNA: TGCGCCAGCAGCTTGGGGGTAGCGGGAGGGCGATGGAACGAGCAGTACTTC; CDR3: CASSLGVAGGRWNEQYF
J: TRBJ1-5; size: NA; V: TRBV28; D: NA; DNA: TGTGCCAGCAGTTTATACATCGCCAATCAGCCCCAGCATTTT; CDR3: CASSLYIANQPQHF
J: TRBJ1-2; size: NA; V: TRBV7-8; D: TRBD1; DNA: TGTGCCAGCAGCTCCCTGGGGGTGGCAGGGGGGCGAGGTGGCTACACCTTC; CDR3: CASSSLGVAGGRGGYTF
J: TRBJ1-6; size: NA; V: TRBV7-7; D: TRBD1; DNA: TGTGCTAGCAGCTTAGAACAGGGGTCACCCCTCCACTTT; CDR3: CASSLEQGSPLHF
J: TRBJ1-3; size: once; V: TRBV9; D: NA; DNA: TGTGCCAGCAGCGTAGGTGGAGGTGTCTCTGGAAACACCATATATTTT; CDR3: CASSVGGGVSGNTIYF
J: TRBJ2-1; size: once; V: TRBV19; D: NA; DNA: TGTGCCACAAAGGGGGATAAAGGGAATGAGCAGTTCTTC; CDR3: CATKGDKGNEQFF
J: TRBJ1-3; size: NA; V: TRBV6-5; D: TRBD1; DNA: TGTGCCAGCAGTCACCGGGACAGTTACACCATATATTTT; CDR3: CASSHRDSYTIYF
J: TRBJ2-3; size: NA; V: TRBV7-2; D: TRBD2; DNA: TGTGCCAGCAGCTACGGGACTAGCGGGGTTGGGGGCCCAGATACGCAGTATTTT; CDR3: CASSYGTSGVGGPDTQYF
J: TRBJ2-1; size: few; V: TRBV4-3; D: NA; DNA: TGCGCCAGCAGCCAAGAGCGCAGGATCTACAATGAGCAGTTCTTC; CDR3: CASSQERRIYNEQFF
J: TRBJ1-1; size: NA; V: TRBV5-1; D: NA; DNA: TGCGCCAGCGGCCGGGACAACCTAGGAATGAACACTGAAGCTTTCTTT; CDR3: CASGRDNLGMNTEAFF
J: TRBJ1-1; size: NA; V: TRBV4-1; D: TRBD1; DNA: TGCGCCAGCAGCCCTCCGGACAGGGGAATAACTGAAGCTTTCTTT; CDR3: CASSPPDRGITEAFF
J: TRBJ2-1; size: once; V: TRBV6-5; D: NA; DNA: TGTGCCAGCAACCGGGAGTTGGGCAATGAGCAGTTCTTC; CDR3: CASNRELGNEQFF
J: TRBJ1-3; size: NA; V: TRBV7-9; D: NA; DNA: TGTGCCAGCAGCTTAGCGATCAGGACTTCTGGAAACACCATATATTTT; CDR3: CASSLAIRTSGNTIYF
J: TRBJ2-3; size: NA; V: TRBV30; D: NA; DNA: TGTGCCTGGAGTTATAACGCTCGACAGCGAGGCACAGATACGCAGTATTTT; CDR3: CAWSYNARQRGTDTQYF
J: TRBJ2-1; size: NA; V: TRBV27; D: TRBD1; DNA: TGTGCCAGCAGTTTGGGACAGACTACCTACAATGAGCAGTTCTTC; CDR3: CASSLGQTTYNEQFF
J: TRBJ2-3; size: NA; V: TRBV5-5; D: NA; DNA: TGTGCCAGCAGCTGGGAGTTGGCAGATACGCAGTATTTT; CDR3: CASSWELADTQYF
J: TRBJ1-1; size: few; V: TRBV19; D: TRBD1; DNA: TGTGCCAGTAGTATTGACCAGACAGGGTTTCTTTTCGCTGAAGCTTTCTTT; CDR3: CASSIDQTGFLFAEAFF
J: TRBJ1-2; size: NA; V: TRBV28; D: TRBD1; DNA: TGTGCCAGCAGTCTGACAGGGAACTATGGCTACACCTTC; CDR3: CASSLTGNYGYTF
J: TRBJ1-1; size: NA; V: TRBV7-2; D: NA; DNA: TGTGCCAGCAGCACGGTGGAGGGCACTGAAGCTTTCTTT; CDR3: CASSTVEGTEAFF
J: TRBJ1-5; size: NA; V: TRBV19; D: TRBD1; DNA: TGTGCCAGTACCCAGGGGGCTTCGGGGCAGCCCCAGCATTTT; CDR3: CASTQGASGQPQHF
J: TRBJ1-1; size: NA; V: TRBV5-4; D: NA; DNA: TGTGCCAGCAGCTTCTGGAGCACTGAAGCTTTCTTT; CDR3: CASSFWSTEAFF
J: TRBJ1-6; size: NA; V: TRBV12-3/TRBV12-4; D: NA; DNA: TGTGCCAGCAGTTTGATCCAGGGCTCACCCCTCCACTTT; CDR3: CASSLIQGSPLHF
J: TRBJ1-2; size: NA; V: TRBV20-1; D: NA; DNA: TGCAGTGCTAGTTTCCCCTCGCAGGGTGATATCACCGGCTACACCTTC; CDR3: CSASFPSQGDITGYTF
J: TRBJ2-3; size: NA; V: TRBV6-5; D: NA; DNA: TGTGCCAGCAACAACGGGGTCCAGGGGACAGATACGCAGTATTTT; CDR3: CASNNGVQGTDTQYF
J: TRBJ2-2; size: NA; V: TRBV28; D: TRBD2; DNA: TGTGCCAGCAGTTCTAGCGGGGGCAACACCGGGGAGCTGTTTTTT; CDR3: CASSSSGGNTGELFF
J: TRBJ1-1; size: NA; V: TRBV24-1; D: NA; DNA: TGTGCCACCCGTCCCGGCGGGAACACTGAAGCTTTCTTT; CDR3: CATRPGGNTEAFF
J: TRBJ1-2; size: NA; V: TRBV11-3; D: TRBD1; DNA: TGTGCCAGCAGCCCCCAGACAGGGAATAATGGCTACACCTTC; CDR3: CASSPQTGNNGYTF
J: TRBJ1-1; size: once; V: TRBV30; D: NA; DNA: TGTGCCTGGAGTGTAGGGGGGGGGCCGGCTTTCTTT; CDR3: CAWSVGGGPAFF
J: TRBJ2-7; size: NA; V: TRBV7-2; D: NA; DNA: TGTGCCAGCAGCTTCCCGGGGGGCCGCTCCTACGAGCAGTACTTC; CDR3: CASSFPGGRSYEQYF
J: TRBJ2-2; size: NA; V: TRBV18; D: TRBD2; DNA: TGTGCCAGCTCAACGGGGGGCACCGGGGAGCTGTTTTTT; CDR3: CASSTGGTGELFF
J: TRBJ1-1; size: NA; V: TRBV29-1; D: NA; DNA: TGCAGCGTTGGCAAGGCCGGGGGTGGCACTGAAGCTTTCTTT; CDR3: CSVGKAGGGTEAFF
J: TRBJ2-1; size: NA; V: TRBV15; D: NA; DNA: TGTGCCACCAGCAGAGGTGGTCCCCGGGATTACAATGAGCAGTTCTTC; CDR3: CATSRGGPRDYNEQFF
J: TRBJ1-6; size: NA; V: TRBV4-3; D: NA; DNA: TGCGCCAGCAGCCAAGAACGGCCGGAGGTTTCACCCCTCCACTTT; CDR3: CASSQERPEVSPLHF
J: TRBJ1-1; size: NA; V: TRBV2; D: NA; DNA: TGTGCCAGCAGTGAAGGACTTGGACTCAGTCCCGAAGCTTTCTTT; CDR3: CASSEGLGLSPEAFF
J: TRBJ1-1; size: NA; V: TRBV18; D: TRBD1; DNA: TGTGCCAGCTCACCACGGACAGGGAACACTGAAGCTTTCTTT; CDR3: CASSPRTGNTEAFF
J: TRBJ1-1; size: NA; V: TRBV9; D: NA; DNA: TGTGCCAGCAGCGTAGCTCCGGGGAACACTGAAGCTTTCTTT; CDR3: CASSVAPGNTEAFF
J: TRBJ2-5; size: NA; V: TRBV24-1; D: TRBD1; DNA: TGTGCCACCAGTGATGATGGACAGGGAAGGCAAGGCAGGGAGACCCAGTACTTC; CDR3: CATSDDGQGRQGRETQYF
J: TRBJ2-1; size: NA; V: TRBV5-1; D: TRBD2; DNA: TGCGCCAGCAGCTTACTTGCGGGAGGATACAATGAGCAGTTCTTC; CDR3: CASSLLAGGYNEQFF
J: TRBJ1-6; size: NA; V: TRBV7-8; D: TRBD1; DNA: TGTGCCAGCCGGACAGGGGAGAGCTTCCTCAGCTCACCCCTCCACTTT; CDR3: CASRTGESFLSSPLHF
J: TRBJ2-1; size: NA; V: TRBV24-1; D: TRBD2; DNA: TGTGCCACCAGTGACCGCGGACTAGCGGAGCAGTTCTTC; CDR3: CATSDRGLAEQFF
J: TRBJ1-1; size: NA; V: TRBV19; D: NA; DNA: TGTGCCAGTAGTCTCCAGGGAGGGGACACTGAAGCTTTCTTT; CDR3: CASSLQGGDTEAFF